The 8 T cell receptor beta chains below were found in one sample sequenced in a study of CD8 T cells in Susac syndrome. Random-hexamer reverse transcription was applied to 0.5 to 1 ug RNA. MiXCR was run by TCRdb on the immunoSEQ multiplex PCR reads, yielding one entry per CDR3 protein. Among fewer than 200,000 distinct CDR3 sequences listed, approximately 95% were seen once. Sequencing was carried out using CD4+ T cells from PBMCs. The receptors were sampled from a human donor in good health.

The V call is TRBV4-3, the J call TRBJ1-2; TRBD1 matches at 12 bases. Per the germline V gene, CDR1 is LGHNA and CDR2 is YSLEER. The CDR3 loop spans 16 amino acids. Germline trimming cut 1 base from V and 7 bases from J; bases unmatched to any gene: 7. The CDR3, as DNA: TGCGCCAGCAGCCAAGGTTGGGACAGGGGGCGTGGTGGCTACACCTTC. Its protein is CASSQGWDRGRGGYTF.

In DNA, the CDR3 is TGTGCCAGCAAGCCGGGACAGAGCTCCTACGAGCAGTACGTC. Encoded protein: CASKPGQSSYEQYV. This sequence joins TRBV6-2 or TRBV6-3 and TRBJ2-7; the match to TRBD1 covers 7 bases. The CDR3 extends over 14 amino acids. V dropped 7 bases and J dropped 0; count of bases not matched to a gene: 6. Germline lookup yields CDR1 MNHEY and CDR2 SVGEGT.

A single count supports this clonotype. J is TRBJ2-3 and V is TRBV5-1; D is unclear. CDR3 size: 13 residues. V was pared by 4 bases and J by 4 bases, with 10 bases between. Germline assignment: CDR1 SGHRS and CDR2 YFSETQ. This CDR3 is CASSKPGSDTQYF. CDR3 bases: TGCGCCAGCAGCAAACCTGGATCAGATACGCAGTATTTT.

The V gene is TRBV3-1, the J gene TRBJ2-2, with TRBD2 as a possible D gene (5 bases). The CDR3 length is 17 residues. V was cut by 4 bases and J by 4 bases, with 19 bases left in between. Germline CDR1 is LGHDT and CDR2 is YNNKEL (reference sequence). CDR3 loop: CASSLIPSGLGTGELFF. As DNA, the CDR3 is TGTGCCAGCAGCCTGATACCGAGCGGTCTGGGCACCGGGGAGCTGTTTTTT.

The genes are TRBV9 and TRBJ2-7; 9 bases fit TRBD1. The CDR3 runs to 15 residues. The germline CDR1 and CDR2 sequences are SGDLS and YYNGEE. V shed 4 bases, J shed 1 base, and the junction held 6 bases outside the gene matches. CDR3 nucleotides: TGTGCCAGCAGCTTCGGACAGGGGAGGTCCTACGAGCAGTACTTC. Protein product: CASSFGQGRSYEQYF.

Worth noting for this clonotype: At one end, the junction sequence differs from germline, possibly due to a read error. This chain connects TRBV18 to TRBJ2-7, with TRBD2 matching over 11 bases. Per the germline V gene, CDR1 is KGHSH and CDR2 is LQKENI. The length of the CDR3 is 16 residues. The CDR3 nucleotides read TGTGCCAGCTCATCACCGGGCCTAGCGGGGGGCTACGAGCAGTACTTC. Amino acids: CASSSPGLAGGYEQYF.

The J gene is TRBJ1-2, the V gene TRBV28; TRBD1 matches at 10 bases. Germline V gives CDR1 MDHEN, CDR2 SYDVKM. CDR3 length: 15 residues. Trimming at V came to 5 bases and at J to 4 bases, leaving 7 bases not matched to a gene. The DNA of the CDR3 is TGTGCCAGCAGTCAGCCCGGGACAGGGGTCTATGGCTACACCTTC. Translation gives CASSQPGTGVYGYTF.

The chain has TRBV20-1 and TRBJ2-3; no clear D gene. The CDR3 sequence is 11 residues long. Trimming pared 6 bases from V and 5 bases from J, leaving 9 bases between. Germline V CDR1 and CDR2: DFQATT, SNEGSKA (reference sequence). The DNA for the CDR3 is TGCAGTGCATCCGAGAGAGATACGCAGTATTTT. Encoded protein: CSASERDTQYF.